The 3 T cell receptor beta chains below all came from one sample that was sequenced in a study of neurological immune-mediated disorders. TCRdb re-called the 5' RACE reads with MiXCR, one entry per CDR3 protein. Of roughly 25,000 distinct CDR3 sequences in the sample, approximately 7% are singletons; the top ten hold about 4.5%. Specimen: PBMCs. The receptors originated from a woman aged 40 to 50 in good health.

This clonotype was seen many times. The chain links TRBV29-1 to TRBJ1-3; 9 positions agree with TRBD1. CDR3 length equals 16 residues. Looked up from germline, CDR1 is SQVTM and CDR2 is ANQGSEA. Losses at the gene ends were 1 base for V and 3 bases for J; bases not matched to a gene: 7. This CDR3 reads CSVEVGQGPFGNTIYF. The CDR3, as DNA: TGCAGCGTTGAAGTCGGACAGGGGCCCTTTGGAAACACCATATATTTT.

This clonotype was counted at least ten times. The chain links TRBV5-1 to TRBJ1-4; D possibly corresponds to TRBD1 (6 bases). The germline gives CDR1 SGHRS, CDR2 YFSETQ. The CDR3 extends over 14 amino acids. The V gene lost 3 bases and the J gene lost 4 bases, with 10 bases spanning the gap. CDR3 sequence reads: CASSSGQFNEKLFF. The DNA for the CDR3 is TGCGCCAGCAGCTCCGGACAGTTTAATGAAAAACTGTTTTTT.

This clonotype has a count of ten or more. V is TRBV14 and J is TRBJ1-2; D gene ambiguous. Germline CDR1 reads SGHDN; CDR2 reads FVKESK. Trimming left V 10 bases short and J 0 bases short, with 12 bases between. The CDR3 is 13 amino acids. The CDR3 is CATTLTANYGYTF. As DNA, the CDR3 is TGTGCCACCACCCTTACAGCTAACTATGGCTACACCTTC. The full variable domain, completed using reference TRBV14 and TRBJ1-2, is EAGVTQFPSHSVIEKGQTVTLRCDPISGHDNLYWYRRVMGKEIKFLLHFVKESKQDESGMPNNRFLAERTGGTYSTLKVQPAELEDSGVYFCATTLTANYGYTFGSGTRLTVV.